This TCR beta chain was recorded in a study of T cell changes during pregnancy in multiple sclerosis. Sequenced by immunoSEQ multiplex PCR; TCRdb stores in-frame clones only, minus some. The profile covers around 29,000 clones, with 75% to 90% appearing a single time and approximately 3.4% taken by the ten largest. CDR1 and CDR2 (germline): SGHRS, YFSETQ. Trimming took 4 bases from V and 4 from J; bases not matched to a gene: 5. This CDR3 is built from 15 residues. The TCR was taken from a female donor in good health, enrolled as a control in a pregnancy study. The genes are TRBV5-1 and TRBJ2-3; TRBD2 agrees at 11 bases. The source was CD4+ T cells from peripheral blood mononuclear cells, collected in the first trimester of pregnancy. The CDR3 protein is CASSIAGGPADTQYF. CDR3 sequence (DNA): TGCGCCAGCAGCATAGCGGGGGGGCCGGCAGATACGCAGTATTTT.